What follows are 8 T cell receptor beta chains derived from one specimen sequenced in a study of Ad26.COV2.S vaccination and SARS-CoV-2 variants. Sequencing used immunoSEQ multiplex PCR; TCRdb keeps in-frame clones, though not all of them. The profile covers about 180,000 clones, with around nine tenths appearing a single time and 5.5% to 6% taken by the ten largest. Here the sequenced sample was peripheral blood, taken after recovery from COVID-19. The receptors here all came from a human donor who had recovered from COVID-19.

CDR3 region: CASSGTLSEQFF. The CDR3 DNA is TGTGCCAGCAGCGGGACCCTCTCTGAGCAGTTCTTC. The V gene is TRBV7-2, the J gene TRBJ2-1; perhaps D is TRBD1 or TRBD2 (5 bases each). The CDR3 spans 12 residues. The V gene lost 5 bases and the J gene lost 9 bases, with 11 bases spanning the gap. Germline V CDR1 and CDR2: SGHTA, FQGNSA. Full variable domain (rest looked up from reference TRBV7-2 and TRBJ2-1): GAGVSQSPSNKVTEKGKDVELRCDPISGHTALYWYRQSLGQGLEFLIYFQGNSAPDKSGLPSDRFSAERTGGSVSTLTIQRTQQEDSAVYLCASSGTLSEQFFGPGTRLTVL.

The CDR3 is CAGESLNEQFF. The CDR3 DNA follows: TGTGCCGGAGAAAGCTTGAATGAGCAGTTCTTC. The chain recombines TRBV2 with TRBJ2-1; D uncertain. CDR1 is SNHLY, CDR2 FYNNEI, per germline. The CDR3 is made up of 11 amino acids. Trimming took off 11 bases at V and 7 bases at J, with 12 bases between the two ends.

In its sample, this clone was seen once. The rearrangement links TRBV12-3 or TRBV12-4 to TRBJ2-5; either TRBD1 or TRBD2 may supply D (5 bases each). This CDR3 has 12 amino acids. Trimming shortened V by 4 bases and J by 3 bases, and 6 bases separated the two germline ends. The CDR3 nucleotides are TGTGCCAGCAGTTGGGACGAAGAGACCCAGTACTTC. Encoded protein: CASSWDEETQYF.

As concerns this clone: The same CDR3 can be traced to other DNA sequences in this sample. CDR3 DNA: TGTGCCAGCAGTTGGGGGAGCAATCAGCCCCAGCATTTT. Its translation: CASSWGSNQPQHF. The chain carries TRBV6-5 and TRBJ1-5, with D possibly TRBD1 on 5 matching bases. CDR1 is MNHEY and CDR2 is SVGAGI in the germline V gene. Trimming removed 4 bases at V and 1 base at J, with 5 bases between. The length of the CDR3 is 13 residues.

V and J are TRBV2 and TRBJ2-7, with TRBD1 matching over 8 bases. The CDR3 sequence is 14 residues long. In germline, CDR1 is SNHLY, CDR2 FYNNEI. The V segment lost 9 bases and the J segment 9 bases; nucleotides outside the gene matches: 16. As DNA, the CDR3 is TGTGCCAGTTCTCTTGAGACAGGGGACGGGAGGCAGTACTTC. This translates into CASSLETGDGRQYF. The entire variable domain, with the rest obtained from reference TRBV2 and TRBJ2-7, is as follows: EPEVTQTPSHQVTQMGQEVILRCVPISNHLYFYWYRQILGQKVEFLVSFYNNEISEKSEIFDDQFSVERPDGSNFTLKIRSTKLEDSAMYFCASSLETGDGRQYFGPGTRLTVT.

The CDR3 here is CASGRSSTDTQYF. The CDR3 coding sequence is TGTGCCAGTGGACGGTCTAGCACAGATACGCAGTATTTT. This chain joins TRBV19 and TRBJ2-3; D gene uncertain. Between the trimmed V and J ends, which lost 8 bases and 0 bases, there was a span of 9 bases. The CDR3 runs 13 residues. Germline CDR1 and CDR2: LNHDA and SQIVND (reference sequence). Supplemented by reference TRBV19 and TRBJ2-3, the full variable domain reads DGGITQSPKYLFRKEGQNVTLSCEQNLNHDAMYWYRQDPGQGLRLIYYSQIVNDFQKGDIAEGYSVSREKKESFPLTVTSAQKNPTAFYLCASGRSSTDTQYFGPGTRLTVL.

As concerns this clone: The same CDR3 also results from other DNA sequences found in this sample. The chain links TRBV28 to TRBJ1-1; D not certain. The V end was cut by 2 bases, the J end by 8 bases, with 6 bases between. Germline V gene sequence: CDR1 MDHEN, CDR2 SYDVKM. The CDR3 contains 11 residues. CDR3 residues: CASSLGTEAFF. CDR3 coding DNA: TGTGCCAGCAGTTTAGGAACCGAAGCTTTCTTT.

The chain employs TRBV5-6 and TRBJ2-2; 9 positions agree with TRBD1. CDR1 is SGHDT and CDR2 is YYEEEE in the germline V gene. J gave up 6 bases and V 4 bases, and 13 bases lay outside the gene matches. This CDR3 has 17 residues. The chain's CDR3 is CASSNPPGQGGPGELFF. The CDR3 DNA sequence: TGTGCCAGCAGCAACCCCCCGGGACAGGGAGGTCCCGGGGAGCTGTTTTTT. Filled out from reference TRBV5-6 and TRBJ2-2, the complete variable domain reads DAGVTQSPTHLIKTRGQQVTLRCSPKSGHDTVSWYQQALGQGPQFIFQYYEEEERQRGNFPDRFSGHQFPNYSSELNVNALLLGDSALYLCASSNPPGQGGPGELFFGEGSRLTVL.